These T cell receptor beta chains were read from a single sample in a study of T cell responses to AZD1222 COVID-19 vaccine. The protocol was immunoSEQ multiplex PCR, while the TCRdb copy is restricted to in-frame clones and leaves out a portion. The sample shows roughly 120,000 clones, roughly 91% of them seen only once. Sequenced material: peripheral blood, taken on day 0 of AZD1222 vaccination. The source of these receptors is an adult in good health. Both conserved end residues are trimmed from each CDR3. Not all rows give a size; the values are once, few, many and, for expanded clones, a class.

v_gene: TRBV12-3/TRBV12-4
abundance: -
j_gene: TRBJ2-5
CDR3aa: ASSLSQGKTQY

v_gene: TRBV30
abundance: -
j_gene: TRBJ1-2
CDR3aa: AWSRPIGWTNYGYT

v_gene: TRBV13
abundance: -
j_gene: TRBJ2-7
CDR3aa: ASSSMRDHYEQY

v_gene: TRBV11-2
abundance: -
j_gene: TRBJ1-3
CDR3aa: ASSLDRVVGNTIY

v_gene: TRBV6-5
abundance: -
j_gene: TRBJ2-7
CDR3aa: ASREGRSYEQY

v_gene: TRBV5-1
abundance: once
j_gene: TRBJ1-1
CDR3aa: ASSFTGVLGEAF

v_gene: TRBV5-1
abundance: -
j_gene: TRBJ1-2
CDR3aa: ASSLAGTANYGYT

v_gene: TRBV7-7
abundance: -
j_gene: TRBJ2-3
CDR3aa: ASSAAMDYRGIADTQY

v_gene: TRBV15
abundance: once
j_gene: TRBJ1-1
CDR3aa: ATSLLGGTEAF

v_gene: TRBV6-6
abundance: -
j_gene: TRBJ1-5
CDR3aa: ASSLGLSQPQH

v_gene: TRBV4-1
abundance: few
j_gene: TRBJ2-3
CDR3aa: ASSPGALASSTDTQY

v_gene: TRBV5-6
abundance: -
j_gene: TRBJ1-1
CDR3aa: ASYRGLGNTEAF

v_gene: TRBV5-6
abundance: -
j_gene: TRBJ2-1
CDR3aa: ASSLSPGSYNEQF

v_gene: TRBV6-5
abundance: -
j_gene: TRBJ1-6
CDR3aa: ASTETGGGSPLH

v_gene: TRBV5-8
abundance: -
j_gene: TRBJ1-4
CDR3aa: ASSVRGQVTFREKLF

v_gene: TRBV3-1/TRBV3-2
abundance: -
j_gene: TRBJ2-3
CDR3aa: ASSSRTGPPDTQY

v_gene: TRBV10-3
abundance: -
j_gene: TRBJ2-5
CDR3aa: AISELAGGYETQY

v_gene: TRBV12-3/TRBV12-4
abundance: -
j_gene: TRBJ1-4
CDR3aa: ASRGATNEKLF

v_gene: TRBV4-2
abundance: few
j_gene: TRBJ2-7
CDR3aa: ASSQEGWRGGQNEQY

v_gene: TRBV7-2
abundance: -
j_gene: TRBJ1-1
CDR3aa: ASSVTRQGATEAF

v_gene: TRBV27
abundance: -
j_gene: TRBJ1-3
CDR3aa: ASRIGNTIY

v_gene: TRBV10-2
abundance: -
j_gene: TRBJ2-7
CDR3aa: ASSEGRLGYEQY

v_gene: TRBV3-1/TRBV3-2
abundance: -
j_gene: TRBJ2-7
CDR3aa: ASSQGGYEQY

v_gene: TRBV6-2/TRBV6-3
abundance: -
j_gene: TRBJ1-1
CDR3aa: ASSFPGGAF

v_gene: TRBV6-5
abundance: -
j_gene: TRBJ2-1
CDR3aa: ASSRQIRVNEQF

v_gene: TRBV6-5
abundance: -
j_gene: TRBJ2-7
CDR3aa: ASSFSGTAYEQY

v_gene: TRBV5-1
abundance: -
j_gene: TRBJ2-3
CDR3aa: ASNTGTGSPDTQY

v_gene: TRBV3-1/TRBV3-2
abundance: -
j_gene: TRBJ2-7
CDR3aa: ASKAWGAEDYEQY

v_gene: TRBV5-4
abundance: -
j_gene: TRBJ2-3
CDR3aa: ASSWGLAGGLTDTQY

v_gene: TRBV3-1/TRBV3-2
abundance: -
j_gene: TRBJ2-1
CDR3aa: ASSQDRLAGGSEQF

v_gene: TRBV15
abundance: -
j_gene: TRBJ2-6
CDR3aa: ATSRAPVPDGANVLT

v_gene: TRBV6-4
abundance: -
j_gene: TRBJ1-5
CDR3aa: ASSEETGAQPQH

v_gene: TRBV6-5
abundance: -
j_gene: TRBJ1-5
CDR3aa: ASLRWGLNQPQH

v_gene: TRBV19
abundance: few
j_gene: TRBJ1-1
CDR3aa: ASSVYTEAF

v_gene: TRBV3-1/TRBV3-2
abundance: -
j_gene: TRBJ1-2
CDR3aa: ASSQSEGSYT

v_gene: TRBV4-3
abundance: -
j_gene: TRBJ1-1
CDR3aa: ASANRGQTEAF

v_gene: TRBV5-4
abundance: -
j_gene: TRBJ1-6
CDR3aa: ASSFQGQGNSPLH

v_gene: TRBV5-4
abundance: -
j_gene: TRBJ1-2
CDR3aa: ASSSRTGGGGYT

v_gene: TRBV3-1/TRBV3-2
abundance: once
j_gene: TRBJ1-6
CDR3aa: ASSRTETGYNSPLH

v_gene: TRBV6-5
abundance: -
j_gene: TRBJ2-7
CDR3aa: AGKPGLGCEQY

v_gene: TRBV5-5
abundance: -
j_gene: TRBJ2-7
CDR3aa: ASSFGGYEQY

v_gene: TRBV15
abundance: -
j_gene: TRBJ1-5
CDR3aa: ATSRDVGQPQH

v_gene: TRBV2
abundance: -
j_gene: TRBJ1-2
CDR3aa: ASKLQGADGYT

v_gene: TRBV5-1
abundance: -
j_gene: TRBJ1-5
CDR3aa: ASSISGLSNQPQH

v_gene: TRBV9
abundance: once
j_gene: TRBJ2-1
CDR3aa: ASSSQGLAGLDEQF

v_gene: TRBV2
abundance: -
j_gene: TRBJ1-4
CDR3aa: ASSARPGRPNEKLF

v_gene: TRBV29-1
abundance: -
j_gene: TRBJ2-3
CDR3aa: SVARGGTDTQY

v_gene: TRBV6-5
abundance: -
j_gene: TRBJ2-1
CDR3aa: ASSPSGGSTNEQF

v_gene: TRBV5-1
abundance: -
j_gene: TRBJ1-1
CDR3aa: ASSLIGNTEAF

v_gene: TRBV5-1
abundance: -
j_gene: TRBJ2-7
CDR3aa: ASSLGGGRSSYEQY

v_gene: TRBV5-6
abundance: -
j_gene: TRBJ1-1
CDR3aa: ASSFVAGESTEAF

v_gene: TRBV7-9
abundance: -
j_gene: TRBJ2-7
CDR3aa: ASSLDGTGIYEQY

v_gene: TRBV5-1
abundance: few
j_gene: TRBJ1-4
CDR3aa: ASSGGTGYNEKLF